One sample yielded the 7 T cell receptor beta chains listed below, sequenced in a study of blood T cell repertoires in COVID-19. This table comes from immunoSEQ multiplex PCR, and its TCRdb copy is limited to in-frame clones, with some not included. The sample has almost 350,000 clones; over 85% are singletons. Material: peripheral blood. These receptors came from a woman aged 55-70 years with COVID-19, enrolled during active disease.

The chain is built from TRBV10-3 and TRBJ2-7; tentative D call: TRBD2 (6 bases). This CDR3 spans 14 amino acids. Germline lookup yields CDR1 ENHRY and CDR2 SYGVKD. The ends were cut back, 4 bases at V and 0 bases at J, with 10 bases in the middle. DNA of the CDR3: TGTGCCATCAGTGGGGGGGACCTCTCCTACGAGCAGTACTTC. It is translated as CAISGGDLSYEQYF.

The chain uses TRBV10-2 and TRBJ1-1; no clear D gene. The length of the CDR3 is 17 residues. V lost 2 bases and J lost 0, with 16 bases in between. Germline-derived CDR1 and CDR2 are WSHSY and SAAADI. The CDR3, as DNA: TGCGCCAGCAGTGAGGAAGAGGGCAGATTGGTGAACACTGAAGCTTTCTTT. This gives the protein CASSEEEGRLVNTEAFF.

V gene TRBV11-3 combines with J gene TRBJ2-3; TRBD2 agrees at 13 bases. Germline V CDR1 and CDR2: SGHNT, YENEEA. V lost 1 base to trimming and J lost 6 bases; unmatched junction nucleotides: 7. The CDR3 has 17 amino acids. The DNA of the CDR3 is TGTGCCAGCAGCTTAGCCGGACTAGCGGGGGTCCGGGATACGCAGTATTTT. Residues: CASSLAGLAGVRDTQYF.

The chain recombines TRBV5-1 with TRBJ2-7, with TRBD1 as a possible D gene (6 bases). This CDR3 is built from 14 residues. Looked up from germline, CDR1 is SGHRS and CDR2 is YFSETQ. Trimming removed 4 bases at V and 5 bases at J, with 16 bases between. CDR3 in amino acids: CASSHNRESDEQYF. The DNA of the CDR3 is TGCGCCAGCAGCCATAACAGGGAATCGGACGAGCAGTACTTC.

The chain joins TRBV19 to TRBJ1-1; the D gene is possibly TRBD1 (5 bases). The CDR3 contains 11 residues. Per germline, CDR1 LNHDA and CDR2 SQIVND (reference sequence). V lost 6 bases and J 6 bases, leaving 8 bases between the germline ends. CDR3 DNA: TGTGCCAGTAGCCTGACAGCTGAAGCTTTCTTT. This codes for CASSLTAEAFF.

The chain has TRBV7-2 and TRBJ2-2, with D maybe TRBD2 (5 bases). The CDR3 runs 15 residues. The ends were cut back, 6 bases at V and 1 base at J, with 12 bases in the middle. Germline V CDR1 and CDR2: SGHTA, FQGNSA. CDR3 sequence: CASRLSRGNTGELFF. CDR3 DNA sequence: TGTGCCAGCAGACTGTCCCGGGGGAACACCGGGGAGCTGTTTTTT.

This chain joins TRBV28 and TRBJ2-7; D perhaps matches TRBD2 (6 bases). The V and J ends lost 5 bases and 2 bases respectively, with 13 bases between them. Germline V CDR1 and CDR2: MDHEN, SYDVKM. CDR3 length equals 14 residues. The CDR3: CASSSTRDPYEQYF. The DNA of the CDR3 is TGTGCCAGCAGTAGCACGCGGGATCCCTACGAGCAGTACTTC.